These 30 T cell receptor beta chains originate from one sample sequenced in a study of T cells in women clearing cervical HPV infection. Method: immunoSEQ multiplex PCR; TCRdb's copy keeps in-frame clones and lacks some. Recorded for this sample: about 32,000 clones. Material for sequencing was blood buffy coat. The receptors derive from a woman between 18 and 70 years old with a cervical HPV16 infection that either progressed to CIN3+ or cleared (not recorded which).

As concerns this clone: The sequenced fragment ends 3 residues before the CDR3 boundary, so the rest is inferred from the germline J gene. The chain carries TRBV11-2 and TRBJ1-1; D is undetermined. The CDR3 is 13 amino acids. V lost 0 bases and J 5 bases, leaving 7 bases between the germline ends. Per germline, CDR1 SGHAT and CDR2 FQNNGV. The DNA read from the CDR3 is TGTGCCAGCAGCTTAGATCTCGGGACTGAA. Its translation is CASSLDLGTE. The full-length CDR3 reads as CASSLDLGTEAFF.

Regarding this clone: At one end the junction does not follow the germline gene, possibly because of a read error. In the same sample, other DNA sequences code for this CDR3. Incomplete CDR3 DNA: TGTGCCAGCAGCTTAGGGCGGCTCTCTGGAAACACA. This encodes CASSLGRLSGNT. The whole CDR3 reads CASSLGRLSGNTIYF. The genes are TRBV7-9 and TRBJ1-3, with no clear D. The CDR3 extends 3 residues past the end of the read, so its final part is completed from the germline J gene. This CDR3 is 15 amino acids long. Germline lookup yields CDR1 SEHNR and CDR2 FQNEAQ (reference sequence). The variable domain in full, completed from reference TRBV7-9 and TRBJ1-3, reads DTGVSQNPRHKITKRGQNVTFRCDPISEHNRLYWYRQTLGQGPEFLTYFQNEAQLEKSRLLSDRFSAERPKGSFSTLEIQRTEQGDSAMYLCASSLGRLSGNTIYFGEGSWLTVV.

As for this clone: Read sequence stops 3 residues before the CDR3 end, and the germline J gene provides the missing end. This chain connects TRBV5-1 to TRBJ2-7; D may be TRBD1 (5 bases). This CDR3 is built from 14 residues. The V gene's germline CDR1 is SGHRS and CDR2 YFSETQ. V was cut by 6 bases and J by 6 bases, with 19 bases left in between. The covered CDR3 bases are TGCGCCAGCACCCAGGACCAGGGCCGAGGCGAG. As protein: CASTQDQGRGE. The entire CDR3 reads CASTQDQGRGEQYF.

On this clone: The read terminates 3 residues before the CDR3 end, so the remaining end is supplied by the germline J gene. V usage is TRBV11-2 and J usage is TRBJ1-2, with TRBD1 identical over 7 bases. J gave up 6 bases and V 5 bases, and 3 bases lay outside the gene matches. CDR3 length: 12 amino acids. Germline-derived CDR1 and CDR2 are SGHAT and FQNNGV. The CDR3 loop is CASSPTGDGYTF. The sequenced CDR3 bases are TGTGCCAGCAGCCCTACAGGGGATGGC. Full variable domain (outside the CDR3, taken from reference TRBV11-2 and TRBJ1-2): EAGVAQSPRYKIIEKRQSVAFWCNPISGHATLYWYQQILGQGPKLLIQFQNNGVVDDSQLPKDRFSAERLKGVDSTLKIQPAKLEDSAVYLCASSPTGDGYTFGSGTRLTVV.

Worth noting for this clone: The read is 3 residues too short to cover the CDR3 end, so that end is filled in from the germline J gene. The chain has TRBV19 and TRBJ1-2, with TRBD1 matching over 12 bases. Germline V gives CDR1 LNHDA, CDR2 SQIVND (reference sequence). This CDR3 comprises 17 residues. The CDR3 region is CASSIDQGTGGSEGYTF. The part of the CDR3 DNA that was read is TGTGCCAGTAGTATAGATCAGGGGACAGGGGGCTCGGAAGGC.

Notes on this clone: The CDR3 end lies 3 residues beyond the end of the read and is filled in from the germline J gene. The chain joins TRBV18 to TRBJ2-7, with 7 bases that match TRBD1. Germline V gene data show CDR1 as KGHSH and CDR2 as LQKENI. The V gene end was trimmed by 3 bases and the J gene end by 5 bases; junction bases not matched to a gene: 7. The CDR3 is made up of 14 amino acids. Here the CDR3 reads CASSPRNTGDEQYF. The DNA read from the CDR3 is TGTGCCAGCTCACCGCGAAATACAGGGGACGAG.

A remark on this clone: The read is 3 residues too short to cover the CDR3 end, so that end is filled in from the germline J gene. V and J are TRBV20-1 and TRBJ2-5, with 7 bases matching TRBD1. Germline trimming cut 6 bases from V and 0 bases from J; bases unmatched to any gene: 4. The CDR3 length is 13 residues. In germline, CDR1 is DFQATT, CDR2 SNEGSKA (reference sequence). The CDR3 sequence: CSAARGHQETQYF. The covered CDR3 bases are TGCAGTGCGGCGAGGGGGCACCAAGAGACC.

On this clone itself: The read finishes 3 residues shy of the CDR3 end, and the germline J gene is used to complete it. The J gene is TRBJ1-1, the V gene TRBV5-1; D is perhaps TRBD1 (6 bases). This CDR3 has 14 residues. Germline CDR1 SGHRS, CDR2 YFSETQ. V gave up 0 bases and J gave up 6 bases, with 12 bases separating them. CDR3 sequence reads: CASSLEGGRPEAFF. CDR3 DNA (partial): TGCGCCAGCAGCTTGGAGGGGGGGAGGCCTGAA.

For this clone: The CDR3 end falls 3 residues outside the read, so it is completed with the germline J gene. The genes are TRBV7-9 and TRBJ1-2; no definite D call. CDR1 is SEHNR and CDR2 is FQNEAQ in the germline V gene (reference sequence). The CDR3 is 12 residues long. The covered CDR3 bases are TGTGCCAGCAGCTTAGGGCAGTACGAC. Protein sequence: CASSLGQYD. The complete CDR3 protein is CASSLGQYDYTF.

With regard to this clone: The read falls 3 residues short of the CDR3 end, and the missing part is taken from the germline J gene. This chain joins TRBV20-1 and TRBJ2-7; possibly TRBD1 for D (6 bases). The germline gives CDR1 DFQATT, CDR2 SNEGSKA (reference sequence). V was trimmed by 6 bases and J by 1 base, leaving 10 bases between them. The CDR3 has 12 residues. The CDR3 bases that were read are TGCAGTGCAACAGGGAAGTCCTACGAG. The encoded protein is CSATGKSYE. From start to end, the CDR3 is CSATGKSYEQYF.

A remark on this clone: The DNA ends 3 residues before the CDR3 does, and the rest of the CDR3 is filled in from the germline J gene. V gene TRBV30 combines with J gene TRBJ2-1; 11 bases agree with TRBD2. J lost 9 bases, V lost 6 bases, and 10 bases had no gene match. This CDR3 spans 14 amino acids. Germline V gene lookup returns CDR1 GTSNPN and CDR2 SVGIG (reference sequence). CDR3 amino acids: CACPTSGGFIEQFF. CDR3 DNA (partial): TGTGCCTGTCCAACTAGCGGGGGTTTCATTGAG.

As for this clone: The observed sequence ends 3 residues before the CDR3 terminus, with the missing tail filled in from the germline J gene. The chain is built from TRBV7-6 and TRBJ2-7, with 9 bases that match TRBD1. Germline V lookup: CDR1 SGHVS, CDR2 FNYEAQ. With V trimmed by 2 bases and J by 2 bases, 7 bases remained unmatched. This CDR3 region has 16 residues. The CDR3: CASSLTGTGSAYEQYF. CDR3 bases read: TGTGCCAGCAGCTTAACCGGGACAGGGTCTGCCTACGAG. The full variable domain, completed using reference TRBV7-6 and TRBJ2-7, is GAGVSQSPRYKVTKRGQDVALRCDPISGHVSLYWYRQALGQGPEFLTYFNYEAQQDKSGLPNDRFSAERPEGSISTLTIQRTEQRDSAMYRCASSLTGTGSAYEQYFGPGTRLTVT.

For this clone: Read sequence stops 3 residues before the CDR3 end, and the germline J gene provides the missing end. The chain combines TRBV20-1 with TRBJ2-1; D is perhaps TRBD1 (7 bases). With 2 bases removed from V and 2 bases from J, the gap between germline ends came to 16 bases. The CDR3 is made up of 16 amino acids. Germline V lookup: CDR1 DFQATT, CDR2 SNEGSKA (reference sequence). The CDR3 spells CSARSPRDSPYNEQFF. The sequenced CDR3 bases are TGCAGTGCTAGATCCCCGCGGGACAGCCCCTACAATGAG.

Concerning this clone: The read finishes 3 residues shy of the CDR3 end, and the germline J gene is used to complete it. This chain links TRBV20-1 with TRBJ2-3, with 8 bases matching TRBD2. The CDR3 length is 13 residues. Germline assignment: CDR1 DFQATT and CDR2 SNEGSKA (reference sequence). V dropped 8 bases and J dropped 1; count of bases not matched to a gene: 5. CDR3 loop: CSIPGGGTDTQYF. CDR3 bases read: TGCAGTATCCCGGGGGGGGGCACAGATACG.

Points on this clone: The read is 3 residues too short to cover the CDR3 end, so that end is filled in from the germline J gene. The chain recombines TRBV5-8 with TRBJ2-7; the match to TRBD2 covers 11 bases. The CDR3 has 14 amino acids. V lost 6 bases and J lost 0; bases outside the gene matches: 2. Germline CDR1 and CDR2: SGHTS and YDEGEE. CDR3 amino acids: CASTGTSGSYEQYF. Partial CDR3 DNA: TGTGCCAGCACCGGGACTAGCGGCTCCTACGAG.

CDR3 DNA, as far as it was read: TGCAGCGTAGCGACCGGGGTTTTTACGGAGACC. Translating gives CSVATGVFTET. The complete CDR3 reads CSVATGVFTETQYF. V usage is TRBV29-1 and J usage is TRBJ2-5, with D possibly being TRBD2 (5 bases). Read coverage stops 3 residues before the CDR3 terminus; the germline J gene supplies the remainder. The CDR3 contains 14 residues. V was clipped by 6 bases and J by 5 bases, with 19 bases between them. Germline V CDR1 and CDR2: SQVTM, ANQGSEA.

On this clone itself: An end of the junction does not agree with germline; a read error may underlie this. Coverage ceases 3 residues before the CDR3 finishes, and the germline J gene fills in the end. The gene calls are TRBV7-7 and TRBJ1-3; no clear D. Germline values: CDR1 SSHAT, CDR2 FNYEAQ (reference sequence). This CDR3 is built from 14 residues. CDR3 bases read: TGTGCTAGCAGCTCCGGACTCCCCGGGGACACC. This encodes CASSSGLPGDT. The full-length CDR3 reads as CASSSGLPGDTIYF.

Regarding this clone: The read terminates 3 residues before the CDR3 end, so the remaining end is supplied by the germline J gene. V gene TRBV7-9 combines with J gene TRBJ1-3; D gene uncertain. CDR1 is SEHNR, CDR2 FQNEAQ, per germline (reference sequence). Trimming took off 1 base at V and 0 bases at J, with 7 bases between the two ends. CDR3 length equals 15 residues. Here the CDR3 reads CASSLDSGSGNTIYF. The CDR3 DNA, read in part, is TGTGCCAGCAGCTTAGATTCAGGCTCTGGAAACACC.

About this clone itself: The read finishes 3 residues shy of the CDR3 end, and the germline J gene is used to complete it. V usage is TRBV5-6 and J usage is TRBJ1-1, with D perhaps TRBD1 (6 bases). CDR1 SGHDT and CDR2 YYEEEE come from the germline V gene. This CDR3 comprises 14 residues. The sequenced part of the CDR3 DNA is TGTGCCAGCAGCTTGGGTTCAGGGGTCGGAGTA. This encodes CASSLGSGVGV. The entire CDR3 protein is CASSLGSGVGVAFF.

To note about this clone: Sequencing ends 3 residues short of the CDR3 end; the germline J gene provides the rest. V usage is TRBV6-1 and J usage is TRBJ1-3, with D perhaps TRBD1 (6 bases). Germline CDR1 MNHNS, CDR2 SASEGT. The CDR3 contains 16 residues. Trimming took 1 base from V and 0 from J, leaving 10 bases between them. The sequenced CDR3 bases are TGTGCCAGCAGTGAAGACGGACAGAACTCTGGAAACACC. Translated, it gives CASSEDGQNSGNT. The whole CDR3 protein reads CASSEDGQNSGNTIYF.

Worth noting for this clone: The junction differs from germline at one of its ends, possibly a read error. Read coverage stops 3 residues before the CDR3 terminus; the germline J gene supplies the remainder. This chain joins TRBV4-2 and TRBJ2-3; 7 bases map to TRBD2. The CDR3 totals 14 residues. Germline CDR1 reads LGHNA; CDR2 reads YNFKEQ. This CDR3 reads CASSQVGTKETQYF. CDR3 DNA, as far as it was read: TGCGCCAGCAGCCAAGTGGGGACTAAAGAGACG.

In the case of this clone: The read terminates 3 residues ahead of where the CDR3 ends, so the germline J gene completes it. The chain combines TRBV6-2 or TRBV6-3 with TRBJ2-5; D not certain. The CDR3 runs 15 residues. Germline assignment: CDR1 MNHEY and CDR2 SVGEGT. V was pared by 4 bases and J by 2 bases, with 14 bases between. CDR3 bases read: TGTGCCAGCAGTTCCCCCTCTAGAACTCAAGAGACC. Protein: CASSSPSRTQET. The whole CDR3 sequence is CASSSPSRTQETQYF.

The covered CDR3 bases are TGTGCCAGCAGCGCAGAAAGCGGGGAG. This encodes CASSAESGE. In full, the CDR3 is CASSAESGELFF. The rearrangement joins TRBV7-9 to TRBJ2-2; D is unclear. Coverage ceases 3 residues before the CDR3 finishes, and the germline J gene fills in the end. V lost 5 bases to trimming and J lost 7 bases, with 8 bases between them. CDR3 size: 12 residues. Germline V gene sequence: CDR1 SEHNR, CDR2 FQNEAQ (reference sequence).

Concerning this clone: The sequence runs out 3 residues before the end of the CDR3; the remainder is reconstructed from the germline J gene. This chain joins TRBV5-1 and TRBJ2-5, with 9 bases identical to TRBD2. Unmatched junction bases numbered 1, after V lost 2 bases and J lost 2 bases. Germline loops: CDR1 SGHRS, CDR2 YFSETQ. The length of the CDR3 is 14 residues. CDR3 sequence reads: CASSFLAGQETQYF. The part of the CDR3 DNA that was read is TGCGCCAGCAGCTTCCTAGCGGGACAAGAGACC.

Concerning this clone itself: The CDR3 extends 3 residues past the end of the read, so its final part is completed from the germline J gene. The rearrangement uses TRBV30 and TRBJ1-1, with TRBD1 matching over 8 bases. The CDR3 covers 13 residues. Germline V gives CDR1 GTSNPN, CDR2 SVGIG (reference sequence). The V segment lost 2 bases and the J segment 7 bases; nucleotides outside the gene matches: 6. The CDR3 sequence is CAWSLDRGSEAFF. Partial CDR3 DNA: TGTGCCTGGAGTCTCGACAGGGGCAGTGAA.

In regard to this clone: The read ends 3 residues early relative to the CDR3; the germline J gene fills the gap. This chain connects TRBV5-1 to TRBJ1-5, with D hard to call. This CDR3 comprises 15 residues. Trimming took 1 base from V and 3 from J, leaving 11 bases between them. Germline values: CDR1 SGHRS, CDR2 YFSETQ. The CDR3 reads CASSLSDFDNQPQHF. The DNA read from the CDR3 is TGCGCCAGCAGCTTGTCGGACTTTGACAATCAGCCC.

A remark on this clone: The CDR3 end lies 3 residues beyond the end of the read and is filled in from the germline J gene. The V and J genes are TRBV7-8 and TRBJ1-3; possibly TRBD1 for D (5 bases). This CDR3 has 15 residues. Per germline, CDR1 SGHVS and CDR2 FQNEAQ. The ends were cut back, 5 bases at V and 3 bases at J, with 14 bases in the middle. The sequenced CDR3 bases are TGTGCCAGCAGCCCAGAGTGGGGCAGTGGAAACACC. Translation gives CASSPEWGSGNT. The entire CDR3 sequence reads CASSPEWGSGNTIYF.

Partial CDR3 DNA: TGTGCCAGCAGCCATATAGCGGGGACAGATACG. Translating gives CASSHIAGTDT. The complete CDR3 reads CASSHIAGTDTQYF. This rearrangement joins TRBV7-2 to TRBJ2-3; 8 bases match TRBD2. The sequence runs out 3 residues before the end of the CDR3; the remainder is reconstructed from the germline J gene. V lost 5 bases, J lost 3 bases, and 4 bases stayed unmatched. This CDR3 contains 14 residues. The V gene's germline CDR1 is SGHTA and CDR2 FQGNSA.

The CDR3 spells CASSSDSINEKLFF. CDR3 bases read: TGTGCCAGCAGCTCGGACAGCATCAATGAAAAG. The chain is built from TRBV7-9 and TRBJ2-2; D perhaps matches TRBD1 (6 bases). The CDR3 goes on 3 residues after the read ends, and that part is filled in from the germline J gene. The germline V gene encodes CDR1 SEHNR and CDR2 FQNEAQ (reference sequence). This CDR3 contains 14 residues.

As for this clone: The CDR3 end lies 3 residues beyond the end of the read and is filled in from the germline J gene. V and J are TRBV3-1 (or the pseudogene TRBV3-2) and TRBJ2-4; weak D call: TRBD2 (6 bases). The CDR3 is 15 residues long. The V gene lost 7 bases and the J gene lost 3 bases, with 16 bases spanning the gap. Germline CDR1 LGHDT, CDR2 YNNKEL (reference sequence). The sequenced CDR3 bases are TGTGCCAGCACCCGAACTAGCCTGTGCAAAAACATT. Its protein product is CASTRTSLCKNI. In full, the CDR3 is CASTRTSLCKNIQYF.